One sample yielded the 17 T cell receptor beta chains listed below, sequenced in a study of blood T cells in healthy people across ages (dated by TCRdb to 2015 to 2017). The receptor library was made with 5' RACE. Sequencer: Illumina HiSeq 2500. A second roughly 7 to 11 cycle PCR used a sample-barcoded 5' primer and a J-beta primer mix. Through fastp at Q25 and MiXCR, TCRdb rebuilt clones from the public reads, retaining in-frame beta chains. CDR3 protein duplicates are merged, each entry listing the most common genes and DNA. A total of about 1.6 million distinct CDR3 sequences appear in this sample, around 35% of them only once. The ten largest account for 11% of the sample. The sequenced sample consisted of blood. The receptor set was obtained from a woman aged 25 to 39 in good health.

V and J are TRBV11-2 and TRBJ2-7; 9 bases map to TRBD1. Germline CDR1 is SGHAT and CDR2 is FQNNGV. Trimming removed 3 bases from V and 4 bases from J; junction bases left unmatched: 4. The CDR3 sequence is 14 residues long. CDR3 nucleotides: TGTGCCAGCAGCTTCGACAGGGGGGAGTACGAGCAGTACTTC. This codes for CASSFDRGEYEQYF.

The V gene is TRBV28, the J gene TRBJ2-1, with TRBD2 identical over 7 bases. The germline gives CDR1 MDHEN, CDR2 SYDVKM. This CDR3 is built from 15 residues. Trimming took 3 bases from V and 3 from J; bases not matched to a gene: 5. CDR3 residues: CASSFGGIYYNEQFF. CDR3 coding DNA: TGTGCCAGCAGTTTCGGGGGGATTTACTACAATGAGCAGTTCTTC.

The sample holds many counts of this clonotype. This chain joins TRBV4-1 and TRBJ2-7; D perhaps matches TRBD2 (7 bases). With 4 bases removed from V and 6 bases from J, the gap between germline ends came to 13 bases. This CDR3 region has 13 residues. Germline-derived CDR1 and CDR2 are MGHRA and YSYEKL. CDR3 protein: CASSREGGAEQYF. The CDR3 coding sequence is TGCGCCAGCAGCCGGGAGGGGGGAGCCGAGCAGTACTTC.

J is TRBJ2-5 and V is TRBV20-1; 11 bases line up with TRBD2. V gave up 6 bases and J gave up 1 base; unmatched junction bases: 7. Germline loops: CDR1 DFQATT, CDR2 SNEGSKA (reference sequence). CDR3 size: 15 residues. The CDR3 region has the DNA TGCAGTGCGCACGGGACTAGCGGACCCCAAGAGACCCAGTACTTC. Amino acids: CSAHGTSGPQETQYF.

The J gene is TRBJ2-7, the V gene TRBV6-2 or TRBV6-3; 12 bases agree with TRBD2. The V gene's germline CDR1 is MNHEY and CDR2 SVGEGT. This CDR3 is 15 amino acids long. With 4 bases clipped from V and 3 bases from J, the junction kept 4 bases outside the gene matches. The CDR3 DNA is TGTGCCAGCAGTTCCTGGACTAGCGGGGACTACGAGCAGTACTTC. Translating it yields CASSSWTSGDYEQYF.

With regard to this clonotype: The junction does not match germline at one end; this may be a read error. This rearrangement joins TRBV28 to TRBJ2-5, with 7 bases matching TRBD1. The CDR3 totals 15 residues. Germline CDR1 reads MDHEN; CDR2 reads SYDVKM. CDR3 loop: CASSPHGTAQGTQYF. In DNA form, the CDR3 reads TGTGCCAGCAGTCCTCACGGGACAGCCCAAGGGACCCAGTACTTC. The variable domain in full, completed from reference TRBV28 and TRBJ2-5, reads DVKVTQSSRYLVKRTGEKVFLECVQDMDHENMFWYRQDPGLGLRLIYFSYDVKMKEKGDIPEGYSVSREKKERFSLILESASTNQTSMYLCASSPHGTAQGTQYFGPGTRLLVL.

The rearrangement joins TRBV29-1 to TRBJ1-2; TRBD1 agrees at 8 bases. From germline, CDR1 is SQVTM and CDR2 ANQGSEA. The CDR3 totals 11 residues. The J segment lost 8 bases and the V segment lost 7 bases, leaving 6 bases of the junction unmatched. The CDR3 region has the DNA TGCAGCGGGACCGGACAGGGAGGCTACACCTTC. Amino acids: CSGTGQGGYTF.

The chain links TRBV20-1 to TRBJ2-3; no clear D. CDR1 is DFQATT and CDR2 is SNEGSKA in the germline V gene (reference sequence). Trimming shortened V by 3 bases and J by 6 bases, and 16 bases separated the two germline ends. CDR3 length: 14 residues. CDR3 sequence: CSASPPPNRDTQYF. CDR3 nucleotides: TGCAGTGCTAGCCCCCCCCCTAACCGGGATACGCAGTATTTT.

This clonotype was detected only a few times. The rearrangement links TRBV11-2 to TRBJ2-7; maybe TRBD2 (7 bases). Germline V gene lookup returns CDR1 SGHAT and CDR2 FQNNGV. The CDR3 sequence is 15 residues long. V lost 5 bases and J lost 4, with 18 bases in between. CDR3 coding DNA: TGTGCCAGCAGCCCCGTCAGGGGCGGGAGTTACGAGCAGTACTTC. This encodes CASSPVRGGSYEQYF.

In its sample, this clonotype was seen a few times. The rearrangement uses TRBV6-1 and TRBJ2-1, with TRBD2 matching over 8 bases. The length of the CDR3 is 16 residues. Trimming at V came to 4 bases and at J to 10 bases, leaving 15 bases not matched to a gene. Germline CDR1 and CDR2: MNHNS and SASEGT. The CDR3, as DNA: TGTGCCAGCAGTGCCTTTCCGGGAGGGCCTCTAGGGGAGCAGTTCTTC. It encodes CASSAFPGGPLGEQFF.

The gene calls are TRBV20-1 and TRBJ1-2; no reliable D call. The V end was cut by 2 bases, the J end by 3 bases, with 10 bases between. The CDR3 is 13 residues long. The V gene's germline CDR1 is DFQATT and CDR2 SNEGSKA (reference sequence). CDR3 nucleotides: TGCAGTGCTAGATCGGCACTAGACTATGGCTACACCTTC. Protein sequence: CSARSALDYGYTF.

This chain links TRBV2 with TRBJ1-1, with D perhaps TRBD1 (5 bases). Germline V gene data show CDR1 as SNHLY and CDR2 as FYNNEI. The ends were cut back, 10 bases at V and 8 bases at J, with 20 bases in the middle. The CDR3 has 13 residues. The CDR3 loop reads CATGGSRGSEAFF. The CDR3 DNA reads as TGTGCCACCGGGGGGTCACGGGGCTCGGAAGCTTTCTTT.

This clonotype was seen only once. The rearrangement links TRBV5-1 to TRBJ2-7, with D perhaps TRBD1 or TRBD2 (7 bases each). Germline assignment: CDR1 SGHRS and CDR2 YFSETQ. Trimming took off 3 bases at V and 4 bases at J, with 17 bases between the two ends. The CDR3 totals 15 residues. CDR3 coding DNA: TGCGCCAGCAGCTCTCAGCAGGGGGGGTTTTACGAGCAGTACTTC. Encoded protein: CASSSQQGGFYEQYF.

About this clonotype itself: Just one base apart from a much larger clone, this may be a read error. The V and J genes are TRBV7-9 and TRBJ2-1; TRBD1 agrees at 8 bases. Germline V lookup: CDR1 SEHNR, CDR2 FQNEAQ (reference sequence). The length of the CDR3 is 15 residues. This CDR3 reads CASSLERTGHNKQFF. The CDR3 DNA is TGTGCCAGCAGCTTAGAGAGGACAGGGCACAATAAGCAGTTCTTC.

The CDR3: CASSRSSGGRDTQYF. The CDR3 nucleotides read TGTGCCAGCAGCCGCTCTAGCGGGGGCAGAGATACGCAGTATTTT. The rearrangement joins TRBV13 to TRBJ2-3, with 10 bases matching TRBD2. CDR1 PRHDT and CDR2 FYEKMQ come from the germline V gene (reference sequence). CDR3 length: 15 residues. V trimming: 5 bases; J trimming: 5 bases; junction bases outside the gene matches: 7.

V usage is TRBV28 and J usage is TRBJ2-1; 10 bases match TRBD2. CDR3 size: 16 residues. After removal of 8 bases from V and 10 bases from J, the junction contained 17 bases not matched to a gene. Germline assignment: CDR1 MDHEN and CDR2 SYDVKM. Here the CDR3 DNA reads TGTGCCAGCTTAGGATCCGGGACTAGCGTTCTGCGGGAGCAGTTCTTC. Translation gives CASLGSGTSVLREQFF.

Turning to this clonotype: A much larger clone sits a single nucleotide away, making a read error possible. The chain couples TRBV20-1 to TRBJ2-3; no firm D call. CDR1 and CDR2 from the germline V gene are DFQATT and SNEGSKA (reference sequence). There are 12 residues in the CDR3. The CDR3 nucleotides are TGCAGTGTTAGATTACTCGAAGATACGCAGTATTTT. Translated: CSVRLLEDTQYF.